The T cell receptor (beta chain) described here comes from a study of CD8 T cells in Susac syndrome. Random hexamers primed reverse transcription of about 0.45 to 1 ug RNA. The CDR3 of TCR beta was amplified by immunoSEQ multiplex PCR across 54 Vbeta and 13 Jbeta. TCRdb re-analysed the immunoSEQ multiplex PCR reads in MiXCR, keeping a single row per CDR3 protein. The sample includes about 280,000 distinct CDR3 sequences, roughly 81% of them seen just once. The ends lost 2 bases at V and 4 bases at J; junction bases unmatched: 14. Germline loops: CDR1 MNHEY, CDR2 SMNVEV (reference sequence). The CDR3 spans 19 residues.

The TCR was taken from a human donor with multiple sclerosis. Material: CD8+ T cells from PBMCs. This sequence joins TRBV27 and TRBJ2-1; 10 bases match TRBD2. The CDR3 loop is CASSLIGSGRALNYNEQFF. The CDR3 region has the DNA TGTGCCAGCAGTTTAATAGGAAGCGGGAGGGCCCTTAATTACAATGAGCAGTTCTTC.